This TCR beta chain was captured in a study of CD8 T cells in Susac syndrome (dated by TCRdb to between 2017 and 2020). At the level of the whole study: Among the sequenced Susac syndrome patients, over five had clinically active disease and about eight were in clinical remission. At blood withdrawal, Susac syndrome patients were therapy-naive, treated with corticosteroids (with IVIg additionally given to some), or treated with IVIg alone. Whether CD8+ T cell activation and differentiation in Susac syndrome was antigen driven was tested using repertoire sequencing. Overall study results and their limits: In the CD4+ T cell repertoire of Susac syndrome patients, clonal expansion was not detected. The study acknowledged that relatively few individuals were included in the TCR sequencing and HLA analysis.

RNA was extracted using the RNeasy kit, and roughly 0.5 to 1 ug of the RNA was reverse transcribed with random hexamers. The immunoSEQ multiplex PCR assay, which covers 54 Vbeta and 13 Jbeta segments, was used to amplify TCR beta CDR3 regions. PCR amplification bias was corrected by using a synthetic template baseline for primer optimization and computational correction. The source study handled its data this way. Reads were annotated to V, D and J genes according to IMGT and were analyzed with immunoSEQ Analyzer, with only productive sequences retained. To calculate clonality, Shannon entropy was normalized by log2 of the number of productive unique sequences and then subtracted from one. For each patient and control, public and private clones were evaluated within the 100 most prevalent clones. Clones were defined as Susac-specific when absent from the healthy and MS cohorts, from some 1,100 published viral clones and from other ImmuneACCESS disease sequences. TCRdb trimmed public reads at Q25 via fastp, called clones via MiXCR and kept in-frame beta chains. Entries are consolidated by CDR3 protein sequence, retaining the most common genes and DNA. V and J calls and clone size were set by TCRdb, not the authors. This sample comprises about 170,000 distinct CDR3 sequences, roughly 95% of them detected only once. The ten largest clones take up about 0.13% of the sample.

With regard to this clonotype: This receptor's antigen is unknown. Within one base of it there is no much larger clone, and no base qualities were kept.

Peripheral blood CD8+ and CD4+ T cells from healthy donors, Susac syndrome patients and multiple sclerosis patients were profiled by high-throughput TCR beta sequencing. Recently defined diagnostic criteria for definite or probable disease were met by the Susac syndrome patients. Bulk CD8+ and CD4+ T cells were purified by magnetic negative isolation, while CD8+ TEMRA cells were enriched using FACS. Blood was drawn into EDTA tubes, processed within 24 hours, and PBMCs were isolated by density gradient centrifugation. PBMCs destined for TCR sequencing were cryopreserved in liquid nitrogen and later thawed in a 37 °C water bath. The sorted or isolated CD4+, CD8+ and CD8+ TEMRA cells reached a purity of at least 90%. Trimming removed 6 bases from V and 2 bases from J, leaving 13 bases between the germline ends. CDR1 is given as SQVTM and CDR2 as ANQGSEA, both from the germline V gene. Counted from cysteine to phenylalanine, this CDR3 has 14 amino acids. The retained sequence is limited to the CDR3, 42 bases, with the frame set at the first base.

This clonotype was obtained from a human donor with Susac syndrome. Sequenced sample: CD4+ T cells from PBMCs. The V and J segments used are TRBV29-1 and TRBJ1-4; possibly the D gene is TRBD1, per 6 matching bases. The CDR3 here reads CSVNGGGTNEKLFF. The DNA sequence follows: TGCAGCGTAAACGGAGGGGGGACTAATGAAAAACTGTTTTTT.